This T cell receptor (beta chain) originates from a study of beta chain features in type 1 diabetes. The sample holds a few counts of this clone. Germline lookup yields CDR1 KGHSH and CDR2 LQKENI. This CDR3 is built from 14 residues. V shed 5 bases and J 2 bases; nucleotides not matched to a gene: 5. Investigators reverse transcribed all isolated RNA, so they sequenced expressed TCRB transcripts. Libraries were prepared by immunoSEQ multiplex PCR; TCRdb keeps only in-frame clonotypes and omits some of them. Among roughly 250,000 clones listed, 9.6% were seen once. The chain combines TRBV18 with TRBJ2-7; 8 bases fit TRBD2. The receptor was isolated from a woman younger than 35 in good health. Material: naive CD4+ T cells from blood. Here the CDR3 DNA reads TGTGCCAGCTCATCGGGACTAGAGGCCTACGAGCAGTACTTC. Its protein product is CASSSGLEAYEQYF.